The 12 T cell receptor beta chains reported below all come from one sample, sequenced in a study of blood T cell repertoires in COVID-19. The data were produced by immunoSEQ multiplex PCR, yet TCRdb's version contains in-frame clones alone and is incomplete. The table includes about 270,000 clones, 84% detected once. Sequenced input: peripheral blood. These receptors originate from a human donor in a cohort sampled during active COVID-19.

The sample holds one count of this clone. The gene calls are TRBV27 and TRBJ1-5, with a possible D match to TRBD1 (6 bases). Trimming left V 3 bases short and J 5 bases short, with 20 bases between. The CDR3 is 17 residues long. Germline V gives CDR1 MNHEY, CDR2 SMNVEV (reference sequence). CDR3 DNA: TGTGCCAGCAGTTTCAGGGCGACAGGAAGAGAATATCAGCCCCAGCATTTT. Translation gives CASSFRATGREYQPQHF.

This clone occurred once. The rearrangement joins TRBV3-1 (or the pseudogene TRBV3-2) to TRBJ2-2, with 10 bases aligning to TRBD2. J lost 4 bases, V lost 1 base, and 9 bases had no gene match. Per germline, CDR1 LGHDT and CDR2 YNNKEL (reference sequence). This CDR3 comprises 18 residues. CDR3 sequence (DNA): TGTGCCAGCAGCCAAGGTCCTAGCGGGAGAGGGCCCACCGGGGAGCTGTTTTTT. As protein: CASSQGPSGRGPTGELFF.

The CDR3 bases are TGTGCCAGCAGCTCCCGTAGGAGTGGGGAAAAGGGAGATGAGCAGTTCTTC. Translated: CASSSRRSGEKGDEQFF. V is TRBV11-3 and J is TRBJ2-1; TRBD2 is a possible D gene (5 bases). CDR3 size: 17 residues. Trimming took off 4 bases at V and 8 bases at J, with 24 bases between the two ends. Germline loops: CDR1 SGHNT, CDR2 YENEEA. Full variable domain (remainder filled in from reference TRBV11-3 and TRBJ2-1): EAGVVQSPRYKIIEKKQPVAFWCNPISGHNTLYWYLQNLGQGPELLIRYENEEAVDDSQLPKDRFSAERLKGVDSTLKIQPAELGDSAVYLCASSSRRSGEKGDEQFFGPGTRLTVL.

This sequence joins TRBV15 and TRBJ2-2; a possible D gene is TRBD2 (6 bases). Germline V gives CDR1 LNHNV, CDR2 YYDKDF (reference sequence). CDR3 length: 15 residues. Trimming left V 0 bases short and J 8 bases short, with 13 bases between. CDR3 nucleotides: TGTGCCACCAGCAGAGATCGGGCGGGGAGGGGGGAGCTGTTTTTT. This codes for CATSRDRAGRGELFF.

The V gene is TRBV10-1, the J gene TRBJ1-1; TRBD1 matches at 9 bases. CDR1 is WNHNN and CDR2 is SYGVQD in the germline V gene (reference sequence). J gave up 5 bases and V 6 bases, and 7 bases lay outside the gene matches. The CDR3 extends over 14 amino acids. The CDR3 nucleotides are TGCGCCAGCAGCCTGGACAGGGGTAGGACTGAAGCTTTCTTT. This gives the protein CASSLDRGRTEAFF.

This sequence joins TRBV6-5 and TRBJ1-1; unclear D gene. V lost 0 bases, J lost 0 bases, and 11 bases lay in between. CDR1 and CDR2 from the germline V gene are MNHEY and SVGAGI. There are 16 residues in the CDR3. The CDR3 bases are TGTGCCAGCAGTTACTCGGAGCTAGAATTGAACACTGAAGCTTTCTTT. Translation gives CASSYSELELNTEAFF.

The chain is built from TRBV19 and TRBJ1-3; tentatively, D is TRBD1 (5 bases). In germline, CDR1 is LNHDA, CDR2 SQIVND (reference sequence). The germline V and J ends were trimmed by 5 bases and 4 bases, with 15 bases remaining between them. CDR3 length: 15 residues. This CDR3 is CASSSRGSVGNTIYF. The CDR3 DNA reads TGTGCCAGTAGTTCTCGGGGGTCCGTCGGAAACACCATATATTTT.

This clone was detected only once. V and J are TRBV12-5 and TRBJ1-2; 9 bases fit TRBD1. The J segment lost 3 bases and the V segment lost 5 bases, leaving 7 bases of the junction unmatched. Germline V gene sequence: CDR1 LGHNT, CDR2 FRNRAP. The CDR3 length is 15 residues. CDR3 DNA: TGTGCTAGTGGTGGGGACAGGGAGACATACTATGGCTACACCTTC. Translated: CASGGDRETYYGYTF.

The J gene is TRBJ2-5, the V gene TRBV7-2, with D possibly matching TRBD2 (7 bases). The germline V and J ends were trimmed by 5 bases and 5 bases, with 15 bases remaining between them. CDR1 and CDR2 from the germline V gene are SGHTA and FQGNSA. The CDR3 has 14 residues. The CDR3 region is CASSRNGGRETQYF. The CDR3 nucleotides are TGTGCCAGCAGCAGAAACGGGGGGCGTGAGACCCAGTACTTC.

This clone came up a few times. The chain employs TRBV19 and TRBJ1-5; 10 bases agree with TRBD1. The CDR3 runs 17 residues. Germline V gene sequence: CDR1 LNHDA, CDR2 SQIVND (reference sequence). Unmatched junction bases numbered 7, after V lost 3 bases and J lost 2 bases. For the CDR3, the DNA is TGTGCCAGTAGTATGTTAGGGACAGGGGCACGCAATCAGCCCCAGCATTTT. It specifies CASSMLGTGARNQPQHF.

This chain uses TRBV7-2 with TRBJ2-2; D uncertain. The germline V and J ends were trimmed by 1 base and 4 bases, with 7 bases remaining between them. CDR3 length: 14 residues. The germline CDR1 and CDR2 sequences are SGHTA and FQGNSA. CDR3 residues: CASSLGGGTGELFF. The CDR3, as DNA: TGTGCCAGCAGCTTAGGAGGCGGCACCGGGGAGCTGTTTTTT.

The chain couples TRBV19 to TRBJ1-2; no clear D. This CDR3 is built from 10 residues. The V end lost 5 bases, the J end lost 7 bases, and 5 bases lay between the germline ends. Germline V CDR1 and CDR2: LNHDA, SQIVND (reference sequence). The CDR3 DNA sequence: TGTGCCAGTAGTTTCTCTGGCTACACCTTC. Its translation is CASSFSGYTF. Looking up the rest from reference TRBV19 and TRBJ1-2 gives the full variable domain: DGGITQSPKYLFRKEGQNVTLSCEQNLNHDAMYWYRQDPGQGLRLIYYSQIVNDFQKGDIAEGYSVSREKKESFPLTVTSAQKNPTAFYLCASSFSGYTFGSGTRLTVV.